The 22 T cell receptor beta chains given below trace back to one sample, sequenced in a study of CD8+ T cells in alopecia areata. Sequencing used cDNA as its template, made by extracting RNA and reverse transcribing it. Here immunoSEQ multiplex PCR was the method, and the copy in TCRdb shows in-frame clones only, minus some. Of 180,000 or so clones in the sample, approximately 50% were seen once. Treatment specified: oral pan-JAK inhibitor, 5-10 mg twice daily. The sequencing used CD8+ T cells sorted from blood, collected at week 52, from a patient treated with tofacitinib. These receptors all stem from a human donor with alopecia areata.

This CDR3 is CASSFRSGGDEQYF. As DNA, the CDR3 is TGTGCCAGCAGCTTTCGGAGCGGGGGGGATGAGCAGTACTTC. The chain combines TRBV5-4 with TRBJ2-7; 10 positions agree with TRBD2. Germline V gene data show CDR1 as SGHNT and CDR2 as YYREEE (reference sequence). This CDR3 is 14 amino acids long. V shed 2 bases and J 7 bases; nucleotides not matched to a gene: 6.

The chain joins TRBV2 to TRBJ1-1; D is perhaps TRBD1 (5 bases). Germline V gives CDR1 SNHLY, CDR2 FYNNEI. Trimming cost V 3 bases and J 4 bases, with 18 bases left between them. The CDR3 runs to 16 residues. The CDR3, as DNA: TGTGCCAGCAGTGAGGGGACCATACTTGGGGCCACTGAAGCTTTCTTT. Amino acids: CASSEGTILGATEAFF.

This clone has more than one count but fewer than ten. The chain carries TRBV27 and TRBJ2-3; D might be TRBD1 or TRBD2, each matching 5 bases. Germline V gene sequence: CDR1 MNHEY, CDR2 SMNVEV (reference sequence). CDR3 length: 16 residues. V was cut by 1 base and J by 3 bases, with 14 bases left in between. CDR3 loop: CASSLYEQGVTDTQYF. The CDR3 DNA follows: TGTGCCAGCAGTTTATACGAGCAGGGAGTAACAGATACGCAGTATTTT.

The V gene is TRBV7-9, the J gene TRBJ1-1, with D unresolved. Trimming cost V 3 bases and J 4 bases, with 3 bases left between them. There are 11 residues in the CDR3. The V gene's germline CDR1 is SEHNR and CDR2 FQNEAQ (reference sequence). This CDR3 reads CASSLSTEAFF. CDR3 bases: TGTGCCAGCAGCTTGAGCACTGAAGCTTTCTTT.

V gene TRBV7-8 combines with J gene TRBJ1-5, with D tentatively TRBD1 (5 bases). This CDR3 region has 16 residues. Trimming shortened V by 5 bases and J by 6 bases, and 20 bases separated the two germline ends. CDR1 SGHVS and CDR2 FQNEAQ come from the germline V gene. The CDR3 here is CASSPQVSRAGQPQHF. The CDR3 DNA reads as TGTGCCAGCAGCCCCCAAGTCAGCAGGGCGGGTCAGCCCCAGCATTTT.

The genes are TRBV5-6 and TRBJ1-5; 7 nucleotides agree with TRBD1. The CDR3 loop spans 16 amino acids. V shed 1 base and J 3 bases; nucleotides not matched to a gene: 7. Germline CDR1 is SGHDT and CDR2 is YYEEEE. DNA for the CDR3: TGTGCCAGCAGCTTGCACGAACAGGGGCCCAATCAGCCCCAGCATTTT. This translates into CASSLHEQGPNQPQHF.

The chain uses TRBV27 and TRBJ2-3; 7 bases fit TRBD1. Trimming removed 10 bases from V and 2 bases from J; junction bases left unmatched: 9. This CDR3 has 14 residues. Germline CDR1 is MNHEY and CDR2 is SMNVEV (reference sequence). CDR3 sequence (DNA): TGTGCCACTTCTCACAGGGGCCCCACAGATACGCAGTATTTT. Encoded protein: CATSHRGPTDTQYF.

The chain carries TRBV9 and TRBJ1-1, with D unresolved. Germline CDR1 SGDLS, CDR2 YYNGEE. The length of the CDR3 is 12 residues. The V gene lost 4 bases and the J gene lost 1 base, with 5 bases spanning the gap. CDR3 residues: CASSRTNTEAFF. The CDR3 DNA is TGTGCCAGCAGCCGGACGAACACTGAAGCTTTCTTT.

This clone was seen more than once but under ten times. The rearrangement uses TRBV27 and TRBJ2-3; D is possibly TRBD1 (6 bases). V was trimmed by 6 bases and J by 6 bases, leaving 22 bases between them. Germline V gene sequence: CDR1 MNHEY, CDR2 SMNVEV (reference sequence). The CDR3 extends over 16 amino acids. In nucleotides, the CDR3 is TGTGCCAGCAGCAGGGGACCCGGGGCACAGAGTGATACGCAGTATTTT. The encoded protein is CASSRGPGAQSDTQYF.

This clone has only a few counts. J is TRBJ2-5 and V is TRBV10-3; D perhaps matches TRBD1 (6 bases). Germline V gives CDR1 ENHRY, CDR2 SYGVKD. The CDR3 is made up of 13 amino acids. The V end lost 7 bases, the J end lost 2 bases, and 11 bases lay between the germline ends. The CDR3 loop reads CAITPGQQETQYF. The CDR3 DNA follows: TGTGCCATCACCCCAGGACAGCAAGAGACCCAGTACTTC.

This chain links TRBV9 with TRBJ2-3, with TRBD2 identical over 15 bases. Germline trimming cut 0 bases from V and 0 bases from J; bases unmatched to any gene: 2. Germline CDR1 reads SGDLS; CDR2 reads YYNGEE. The length of the CDR3 is 18 residues. The CDR3 DNA sequence: TGTGCCAGCAGCGTAGAAGGACTAGCGGGGGGGAGCACAGATACGCAGTATTTT. Protein: CASSVEGLAGGSTDTQYF.

This clone has more than one count but fewer than ten. The rearrangement links TRBV29-1 to TRBJ2-1; 12 positions match TRBD1. The CDR3 consists of 19 residues. The germline V gene encodes CDR1 SQVTM and CDR2 ANQGSEA. The J segment lost 10 bases and the V segment lost 1 base, leaving 20 bases of the junction unmatched. CDR3 bases: TGCAGCGTTGAAGTCTTACTGCGGGACAGGGGGCCTGTTCCGGGCGAGCAGTTCTTC. It translates to CSVEVLLRDRGPVPGEQFF.

The gene calls are TRBV20-1 and TRBJ1-1; D is unresolved. The length of the CDR3 is 11 residues. CDR1 DFQATT and CDR2 SNEGSKA come from the germline V gene (reference sequence). Trimming removed 3 bases at V and 5 bases at J, with 7 bases between. The CDR3 DNA sequence: TGCAGTGCTAGGGCAGAGACTGAAGCTTTCTTT. Residues: CSARAETEAFF.

V gene TRBV7-4 combines with J gene TRBJ1-5; D possibly corresponds to TRBD1 (5 bases). This CDR3 contains 14 residues. V lost 5 bases to trimming and J lost 1 base, with 9 bases between them. The germline CDR1 and CDR2 sequences are SGHVT and SQSDAQ. CDR3 nucleotide sequence: TGTGCCAGCAGCCTCAGGGACAGCAATCAGCCCCAGCATTTT. Translated, it gives CASSLRDSNQPQHF.

This clone has a single count. The chain joins TRBV7-9 to TRBJ2-2; D ambiguous. V dropped 5 bases and J dropped 2 bases, with 9 bases sitting between them. CDR1 and CDR2 (germline): SEHNR, FQNEAQ (reference sequence). The CDR3 is made up of 14 amino acids. CDR3 DNA sequence: TGTGCCAGCAGCCTGGCCCGAAACACCGGGGAGCTGTTTTTT. It translates to CASSLARNTGELFF.

A remark on this clone: Other DNA sequences in this specimen translate into the identical CDR3. This chain links TRBV5-6 with TRBJ2-7; 7 bases align to TRBD2. Unmatched junction bases numbered 2, after V lost 4 bases and J lost 7 bases. CDR1 is SGHDT and CDR2 is YYEEEE in the germline V gene. The CDR3 runs to 11 residues. CDR3 in DNA: TGTGCCAGCAGCCTCGGGGGGGAGCAGTACTTC. This translates into CASSLGGEQYF.

This clone appeared a single time. The genes are TRBV27 and TRBJ2-5; tentatively, D is TRBD2 (5 bases). The V and J ends lost 4 bases and 5 bases respectively, with 14 bases between them. Per germline, CDR1 MNHEY and CDR2 SMNVEV (reference sequence). The CDR3 covers 14 residues. This CDR3 is CASSSQDWRETQYF. In DNA form, the CDR3 reads TGTGCCAGCAGTTCTCAGGACTGGAGGGAGACCCAGTACTTC.

The chain recombines TRBV2 with TRBJ1-1; no reliable D call. The CDR3 runs to 12 residues. Deletions cut 2 bases from V and 1 base from J, with 2 bases between. The germline gives CDR1 SNHLY, CDR2 FYNNEI. The CDR3, as DNA: TGTGCCAGCAGTGAAAAGAACACTGAAGCTTTCTTT. It codes for CASSEKNTEAFF.

This clone was picked up a small number of times. V usage is TRBV19 and J usage is TRBJ1-1; D is uncertain. Germline lookup yields CDR1 LNHDA and CDR2 SQIVND (reference sequence). This CDR3 spans 13 amino acids. V was trimmed by 5 bases and J by 8 bases, leaving 15 bases between them. The CDR3 DNA follows: TGTGCCAGTAGTGGAGGGATTTTTCTAGAAGCTTTCTTT. It codes for CASSGGIFLEAFF.

A single count supports this clone. The CDR3 nucleotides are TGTGCCAGCGGACAGGGTTGGGCTCAAGAGACCCAGTACTTC. Translation: CASGQGWAQETQYF. The chain joins TRBV7-9 to TRBJ2-5, with 8 bases fitting TRBD1. Germline V CDR1 and CDR2: SEHNR, FQNEAQ (reference sequence). CDR3 length: 14 amino acids. Germline trimming cut 8 bases from V and 2 bases from J; bases unmatched to any gene: 7.

A few counts support this clone. J is TRBJ2-2 and V is TRBV5-4; D is perhaps TRBD1 (6 bases). The V gene's germline CDR1 is SGHNT and CDR2 YYREEE (reference sequence). The CDR3 runs to 15 residues. The V gene lost 4 bases and the J gene lost 1 base, with 11 bases spanning the gap. CDR3 region: CASSPKGQNTGELFF. DNA of the CDR3: TGTGCCAGCAGCCCGAAGGGACAGAACACCGGGGAGCTGTTTTTT.

This clone has more than one count but fewer than ten. The chain combines TRBV6-5 with TRBJ1-2, with unresolved D. V dropped 5 bases and J dropped 2 bases, with 9 bases sitting between them. This CDR3 comprises 13 residues. CDR1 is MNHEY, CDR2 SVGAGI, per germline. CDR3 sequence (DNA): TGTGCCAGCAGTAGAACACCAAACTATGGCTACACCTTC. As protein: CASSRTPNYGYTF.